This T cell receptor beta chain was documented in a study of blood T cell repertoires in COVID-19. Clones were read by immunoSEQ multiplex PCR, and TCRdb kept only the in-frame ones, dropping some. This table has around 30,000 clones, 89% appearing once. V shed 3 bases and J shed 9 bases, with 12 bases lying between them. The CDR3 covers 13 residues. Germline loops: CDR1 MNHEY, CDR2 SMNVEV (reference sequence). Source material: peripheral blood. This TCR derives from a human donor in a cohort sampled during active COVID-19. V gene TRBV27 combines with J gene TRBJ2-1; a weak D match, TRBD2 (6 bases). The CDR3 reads CASSLSRRGEQFF. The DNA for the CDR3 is TGTGCCAGCAGTTTGTCCAGGCGGGGTGAGCAGTTCTTC.